The 14 T cell receptor beta chains reported below all come from one sample, sequenced in a study of T-cell memory formation after mild COVID-19. TCRdb analysed the 5' RACE reads with MiXCR anew, one entry per CDR3 protein. Here the sample spans roughly 100,000 distinct CDR3 sequences, more than 10% being singletons. Input material: PBMCs or a T cell subset sorted from them (not recorded which). The receptor source for this set is an adult woman who had mild COVID-19 (a few samples of this study predate the infection). Cell type and time point are not known.

This chain uses TRBV7-2 with TRBJ1-2; no definite D call. Germline assignment: CDR1 SGHTA and CDR2 FQGNSA. The CDR3 consists of 13 residues. Trimming shortened V by 11 bases and J by 3 bases, and 16 bases separated the two germline ends. CDR3 DNA sequence: TGTGCCGAGGAGGCAGAGGGCGACTATGGCTACACCTTC. Protein product: CAEEAEGDYGYTF.

The chain couples TRBV7-8 to TRBJ2-2; 8 nucleotides agree with TRBD1. Germline CDR1 is SGHVS and CDR2 is FQNEAQ. The CDR3 sequence is 18 residues long. Unmatched junction bases numbered 12, after V lost 1 base and J lost 5 bases. As DNA, the CDR3 is TGTGCCAGCAGCTTAGTAGCGCGGGACAGGATGGAAACCGGGGAGCTGTTTTTT. Amino acid sequence: CASSLVARDRMETGELFF. Supplemented by reference TRBV7-8 and TRBJ2-2, the full variable domain reads GAGVSQSPRYKVAKRGQDVALRCDPISGHVSLFWYQQALGQGPEFLTYFQNEAQLDKSGLPSDRFFAERPEGSVSTLKIQRTQQEDSAVYLCASSLVARDRMETGELFFGEGSRLTVL.

The rearrangement joins TRBV9 to TRBJ2-5; 11 bases fit TRBD1. Germline CDR1 SGDLS, CDR2 YYNGEE. The V segment lost 2 bases and the J segment 5 bases; nucleotides outside the gene matches: 5. The CDR3 covers 15 residues. CDR3 DNA: TGTGCCAGCAGCGTCGAAGGACAGGGGGCTGAGACCCAGTACTTC. Its translation: CASSVEGQGAETQYF.

This clonotype has at least ten counts. The J gene is TRBJ2-1, the V gene TRBV5-1; 12 bases map to TRBD2. V lost 0 bases and J lost 0; bases outside the gene matches: 7. CDR1 and CDR2 (germline): SGHRS, YFSETQ. The CDR3 has 19 amino acids. CDR3 nucleotide sequence: TGCGCCAGCAGCTTGGCCGGACTAGCGGGAATGGGCTCCTACAATGAGCAGTTCTTC. It specifies CASSLAGLAGMGSYNEQFF.

This clonotype was detected only a few times. This chain uses TRBV5-5 with TRBJ2-1; TRBD2 matches at 8 bases. V dropped 3 bases and J dropped 0; count of bases not matched to a gene: 14. Germline CDR1 and CDR2: SGHKS and YYEKEE (reference sequence). The CDR3 is 19 amino acids. The CDR3 coding sequence is TGTGCCAGCAGCTCGGGGGGGCACGAAGGGATTCTCTCCTACAATGAGCAGTTCTTC. Its translation is CASSSGGHEGILSYNEQFF.

The CDR3 region is CASTGTENSPLHF. As DNA, the CDR3 is TGTGCCAGTACCGGGACAGAAAATTCACCCCTCCACTTT. The gene calls are TRBV10-3 and TRBJ1-6; 7 bases line up with TRBD1. Germline-derived CDR1 and CDR2 are ENHRY and SYGVKD. The CDR3 is 13 residues long. V lost 10 bases, J lost 7 bases, and 7 bases stayed unmatched.

This clonotype has only a few counts. The chain couples TRBV5-1 to TRBJ2-5; no reliable D call. V lost 2 bases and J 4 bases, leaving 6 bases between the germline ends. The CDR3 has 12 amino acids. CDR1 SGHRS and CDR2 YFSETQ come from the germline V gene. The CDR3 DNA is TGCGCCAGCAGCTTCATAAGAGAGACCCAGTACTTC. Its translation is CASSFIRETQYF. Based on the CDR3 plus reference TRBV5-1 and TRBJ2-5, the full variable domain is KAGVTQTPRYLIKTRGQQVTLSCSPISGHRSVSWYQQTPGQGLQFLFEYFSETQRNKGNFPGRFSGRQFSNSRSEMNVSTLELGDSALYLCASSFIRETQYFGPGTRLLVL.

V and J are TRBV20-1 and TRBJ2-7; 11 bases align to TRBD1. The CDR3 has 14 residues. The V gene's germline CDR1 is DFQATT and CDR2 SNEGSKA (reference sequence). Trimming removed 6 bases from V and 2 bases from J; junction bases left unmatched: 6. The CDR3 DNA follows: TGCAGTGCGCGGGACAGGGGGGGCCCCTACGAGCAGTACTTC. The encoded protein is CSARDRGGPYEQYF.

The J gene is TRBJ1-1, the V gene TRBV12-3 or TRBV12-4; TRBD1 is a possible D gene (6 bases). The germline V and J ends were trimmed by 5 bases and 8 bases, with 12 bases remaining between them. The CDR3 loop spans 12 amino acids. The CDR3 coding sequence is TGTGCCAGCAGTGCTCTGGGGGGCGAAGCTTTCTTT. It is translated as CASSALGGEAFF.

This clonotype showed up just a few times. The chain employs TRBV6-5 and TRBJ1-2; unclear D gene. The V and J ends lost 8 bases and 2 bases respectively, with 6 bases between them. The CDR3 is 11 amino acids. The V gene's germline CDR1 is MNHEY and CDR2 SVGAGI. CDR3: CASGENYGYTF. The CDR3 region has the DNA TGTGCCAGCGGTGAGAACTATGGCTACACCTTC.

In its sample, this clonotype was seen a few times. This rearrangement joins TRBV12-3 or TRBV12-4 to TRBJ2-7; D is ambiguous. CDR3 length: 16 residues. Trimming shortened V by 7 bases and J by 0 bases, and 19 bases separated the two germline ends. The CDR3 sequence: CASKPREGPSSYEQYF. The CDR3 DNA reads as TGTGCCAGCAAGCCTCGAGAAGGGCCGAGCTCCTACGAGCAGTACTTC.

Only a few counts were recorded for this clonotype. This chain connects TRBV29-1 to TRBJ2-1; no clear D. The CDR3 length is 10 residues. The V end lost 4 bases, the J end lost 6 bases, and 4 bases lay between the germline ends. The V gene's germline CDR1 is SQVTM and CDR2 ANQGSEA. The CDR3 here is CSVAINEQFF. The CDR3, as DNA: TGCAGCGTTGCTATCAATGAGCAGTTCTTC.

There are a few counts of this clonotype. The chain joins TRBV4-1 to TRBJ2-5, with 8 bases matching TRBD2. J was trimmed by 4 bases and V by 1 base; bases with no gene match: 8. There are 16 residues in the CDR3. CDR1 is MGHRA and CDR2 is YSYEKL in the germline V gene. Here the CDR3 DNA reads TGCGCCAGCAGCCAAGCTCCGGGACTAGAAGGAGAGACCCAGTACTTC. Protein sequence: CASSQAPGLEGETQYF.

This clonotype has a count of ten or more. The chain joins TRBV29-1 to TRBJ2-3; perhaps D is TRBD1 or TRBD2 (5 bases each). The CDR3 runs 13 residues. V lost 6 bases and J lost 2, with 12 bases in between. In germline, CDR1 is SQVTM, CDR2 ANQGSEA. The CDR3 region has the DNA TGCAGCGTCGCCGAGGGACCCACAGATACGCAGTATTTT. Translated: CSVAEGPTDTQYF.